This TCR beta chain was recorded in a study of blood T cell repertoires in COVID-19. The overall study: The United States, Italy and Spain provided the acute and convalescent COVID-19 samples. In each case, the material was cDNA or gDNA derived from T cells, B-cell-depleted T cells, or PBMCs.

Original methodology: It was from reference gene primer amplification that nucleated cell counts were estimated. Only in-frame clones appear in the TCRdb table, and some are missing; sequencing was by immunoSEQ multiplex PCR. V and J calls and clone size come straight from that table; D and trimming were deduced from the DNA. The data contain approximately 210,000 clones, about four fifths of them singletons. The V segment lost 4 bases and the J segment 3 bases; nucleotides outside the gene matches: 8. The CDR3 consists of 16 residues. CDR1 KGHSH and CDR2 LQKENI come from the germline V gene. The clonotype was recovered from a middle-aged woman with active or convalescent COVID-19. V and J are TRBV18 and TRBJ1-4; 7 nucleotides match TRBD1. Sequenced input: peripheral blood. CDR3 bases: TGTGCCAGCTCACTTACCCCGGGACAGCCTAATGAAAAACTGTTTTTT. Translated, it gives CASSLTPGQPNEKLFF.